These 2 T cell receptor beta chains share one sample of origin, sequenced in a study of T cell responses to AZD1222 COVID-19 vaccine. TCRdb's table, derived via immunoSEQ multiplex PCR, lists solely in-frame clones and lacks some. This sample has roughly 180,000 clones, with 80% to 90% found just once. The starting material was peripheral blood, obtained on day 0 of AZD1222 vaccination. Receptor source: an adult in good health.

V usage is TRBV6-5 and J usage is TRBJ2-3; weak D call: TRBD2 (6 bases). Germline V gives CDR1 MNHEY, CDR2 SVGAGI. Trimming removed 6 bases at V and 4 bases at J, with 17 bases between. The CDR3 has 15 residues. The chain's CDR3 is CASSRRGSFADTQYF. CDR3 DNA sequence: TGTGCCAGCAGCCGACGGGGGTCCTTCGCAGATACGCAGTATTTT.

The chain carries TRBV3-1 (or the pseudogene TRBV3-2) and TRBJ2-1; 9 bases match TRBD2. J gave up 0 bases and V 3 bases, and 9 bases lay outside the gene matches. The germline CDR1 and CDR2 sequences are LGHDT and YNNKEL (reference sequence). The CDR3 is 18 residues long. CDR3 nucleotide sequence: TGTGCCAGCAGCCAGGGGGACGCGACTAGCGGCTCCTACAATGAGCAGTTCTTC. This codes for CASSQGDATSGSYNEQFF.